The 21 T cell receptor beta chains below were found in one sample sequenced in a study of T cell responses to AZD1222 COVID-19 vaccine. Profiling relied on immunoSEQ multiplex PCR, and the TCRdb table lists in-frame clones only, not all of them. The table shows more than 150,000 clones, with about 90% occurring only once. Sample: peripheral blood, taken 28 days after the second AZD1222 dose. Source of these receptors: an adult who received the AZD1222 COVID-19 vaccine.

The chain has TRBV3-1 (or the pseudogene TRBV3-2) and TRBJ1-3; 8 nucleotides match TRBD1. The CDR3 covers 15 residues. Germline CDR1 is LGHDT and CDR2 is YNNKEL (reference sequence). Trimming took 1 base from V and 3 from J; bases not matched to a gene: 2. The CDR3 region is CASSQVTGGGNTIYF. The CDR3 bases are TGTGCCAGCAGCCAAGTCACAGGGGGTGGAAACACCATATATTTT.

This clone was seen only once. The CDR3: CASSLGTGELFF. Here the CDR3 DNA reads TGTGCCAGCAGCTTAGGCACCGGGGAGCTGTTTTTT. V is TRBV7-3 and J is TRBJ2-2; D not resolved. CDR3 length equals 12 residues. From germline, CDR1 is SGHTA and CDR2 FQGTGA. V lost 2 bases to trimming and J lost 4 bases, with 2 bases between them.

This clone was observed once. The rearrangement uses TRBV10-1 and TRBJ2-1; 10 nucleotides line up with TRBD2. The germline V gene encodes CDR1 WNHNN and CDR2 SYGVQD (reference sequence). CDR3 length equals 17 residues. Unmatched junction bases numbered 7, after V lost 0 bases and J lost 5 bases. As DNA, the CDR3 is TGCGCCAGCAGTGAGTCGATGGCTAGCGGGGGAAACAATGAGCAGTTCTTC. Translation: CASSESMASGGNNEQFF.

This clone was recorded only once. The chain uses TRBV6-5 and TRBJ2-2, with D possibly matching TRBD2 (5 bases). This CDR3 spans 14 amino acids. The V gene lost 6 bases and the J gene lost 6 bases, with 14 bases spanning the gap. CDR1 and CDR2 (germline): MNHEY, SVGAGI. The CDR3 sequence is CASRFTGLPGELFF. Here the CDR3 DNA reads TGTGCCAGCAGGTTTACGGGGTTACCCGGGGAGCTGTTTTTT.

The CDR3 DNA is TGTGCCAGTACCCGGGGCTCTGAAGCTTTCTTT. Amino acids: CASTRGSEAFF. This chain links TRBV19 with TRBJ1-1, with D perhaps matching TRBD1 (5 bases). Germline V gives CDR1 LNHDA, CDR2 SQIVND (reference sequence). This CDR3 contains 11 residues. Trimming took off 7 bases at V and 6 bases at J, with 9 bases between the two ends.

The rearrangement links TRBV6-5 to TRBJ2-7; 11 bases fit TRBD1. This CDR3 comprises 15 residues. V was clipped by 8 bases and J by 5 bases; unmatched bases: 11. Germline V CDR1 and CDR2: MNHEY, SVGAGI. The CDR3 coding sequence is TGTGCCAGCCCTATACTCCGGGACAGGGGGGACGAGCAGTACTTC. The encoded protein is CASPILRDRGDEQYF.

The CDR3 nucleotides read TGTGCCACCAGCAGAGGTGGCGGGAAACGCCAGAACACTGAAGCTTTCTTT. Residues: CATSRGGGKRQNTEAFF. The gene calls are TRBV15 and TRBJ1-1; D is ambiguous. The V gene lost 1 base and the J gene lost 1 base, with 16 bases spanning the gap. The CDR3 runs 17 residues. CDR1 and CDR2 (germline): LNHNV, YYDKDF (reference sequence). The full variable domain, its missing parts supplied by reference TRBV15 and TRBJ1-1, is DAMVIQNPRYQVTQFGKPVTLSCSQTLNHNVMYWYQQKSSQAPKLLFHYYDKDFNNEADTPDNFQSRRPNTSFCFLDIRSPGLGDTAMYLCATSRGGGKRQNTEAFFGQGTRLTVV.

The CDR3 loop is CASSRTQTITNYGYTF. For the CDR3, the DNA is TGTGCCAGCAGTAGGACACAAACCATAACTAACTATGGCTACACCTTC. This sequence joins TRBV27 and TRBJ1-2, with D perhaps TRBD1 (5 bases). Trimming cost V 5 bases and J 0 bases, with 16 bases left between them. The V gene's germline CDR1 is MNHEY and CDR2 SMNVEV (reference sequence). The CDR3 contains 16 residues.

In this sample, this clone turned up a few times. The chain employs TRBV28 and TRBJ1-1; D might be TRBD1 (5 bases). The V and J ends lost 7 bases and 8 bases respectively, with 11 bases between them. CDR1 and CDR2 from the germline V gene are MDHEN and SYDVKM. This CDR3 has 11 residues. CDR3 amino acids: CASTYGGEAFF. In DNA, the CDR3 is TGTGCCAGCACCTACGGGGGAGAAGCTTTCTTT.

In this sample, this clone turned up once. The chain employs TRBV9 and TRBJ1-2; D remains ambiguous. There are 14 residues in the CDR3. CDR1 is SGDLS and CDR2 is YYNGEE in the germline V gene. The V end lost 5 bases, the J end lost 4 bases, and 15 bases lay between the germline ends. The CDR3 loop is CASSSGQESYGYTF. CDR3 in DNA: TGTGCCAGCAGTTCCGGCCAGGAGAGCTATGGCTACACCTTC.

The rearrangement uses TRBV2 and TRBJ1-1; D is undetermined. The CDR3 covers 11 residues. The germline gives CDR1 SNHLY, CDR2 FYNNEI. V was trimmed by 6 bases and J by 7 bases, leaving 9 bases between them. The CDR3 DNA reads as TGTGCCAGCAGCCATAAGGATGAAGCTTTCTTT. Residues: CASSHKDEAFF.

This chain joins TRBV5-4 and TRBJ2-3; 9 bases fit TRBD2. V shed 0 bases, J shed 2 bases, and the junction held 4 bases outside the gene matches. The CDR3 spans 16 residues. Germline CDR1 and CDR2: SGHNT and YYREEE (reference sequence). The CDR3 DNA reads TGTGCCAGCAGCTTGGACGCGGGAGGGCCCACAGATACGCAGTATTTT. Amino acids: CASSLDAGGPTDTQYF.

This sequence joins TRBV5-6 and TRBJ1-5, with a possible D match to TRBD1 (5 bases). This CDR3 contains 16 residues. CDR1 SGHDT and CDR2 YYEEEE come from the germline V gene. V was cut by 0 bases and J by 2 bases, with 12 bases left in between. CDR3 nucleotide sequence: TGTGCCAGCAGCTTGGACAGCTCGGGGGGCAATCAGCCCCAGCATTTT. Its protein is CASSLDSSGGNQPQHF.

V is TRBV5-5 and J is TRBJ1-2; 7 positions agree with TRBD1. The V segment lost 2 bases and the J segment 2 bases; nucleotides outside the gene matches: 6. The germline V gene has CDR1 SGHKS and CDR2 YYEKEE (reference sequence). The CDR3 has 15 residues. For the CDR3, the DNA is TGTGCCAGCAGCTTAGAGGGGGCTCCAAACTATGGCTACACCTTC. Its translation is CASSLEGAPNYGYTF. The variable domain in full, with the rest retrieved from reference TRBV5-5 and TRBJ1-2, is DAGVTQSPTHLIKTRGQQVTLRCSPISGHKSVSWYQQVLGQGPQFIFQYYEKEERGRGNFPDRFSARQFPNYSSELNVNALLLGDSALYLCASSLEGAPNYGYTFGSGTRLTVV.

The chain employs TRBV6-5 and TRBJ2-1; tentative D call: TRBD1 (5 bases). The CDR3 is 11 residues long. From germline, CDR1 is MNHEY and CDR2 SVGAGI. The V gene lost 6 bases and the J gene lost 8 bases, with 8 bases spanning the gap. The CDR3 here is CASSQGDEQFF. CDR3 bases: TGTGCCAGCAGCCAGGGTGATGAGCAGTTCTTC.

The rearrangement links TRBV30 to TRBJ1-6; weak D call: TRBD1 (5 bases). CDR1 is GTSNPN, CDR2 SVGIG, per germline (reference sequence). The CDR3 is 12 residues long. Trimming took 6 bases from V and 7 from J, leaving 10 bases between them. Here the CDR3 reads CACGQGNSPLHF. Here the CDR3 DNA reads TGTGCCTGCGGGCAGGGCAATTCACCCCTCCACTTT.

This chain uses TRBV2 with TRBJ1-2; no clear D. CDR3 length: 12 amino acids. Trimming took off 6 bases at V and 4 bases at J, with 9 bases between the two ends. CDR1 is SNHLY and CDR2 is FYNNEI in the germline V gene. The DNA of the CDR3 is TGTGCCAGCAGGTGGGGTGCCTATGGCTACACCTTC. It specifies CASRWGAYGYTF.

The rearrangement uses TRBV7-8 and TRBJ1-3; TRBD1 aligns across 8 bases. J gave up 8 bases and V 5 bases, and 8 bases lay outside the gene matches. CDR1 is SGHVS, CDR2 FQNEAQ, per germline. The CDR3 covers 14 residues. The CDR3 spells CASSGQGAVDTIYF. CDR3 DNA: TGTGCCAGCAGCGGTCAGGGGGCTGTGGACACCATATATTTT.

The chain recombines TRBV2 with TRBJ2-7; D might be TRBD2 (5 bases). Germline lookup yields CDR1 SNHLY and CDR2 FYNNEI. The CDR3 extends over 15 amino acids. V lost 2 bases and J 2 bases, leaving 13 bases between the germline ends. CDR3 in DNA: TGTGCCAGCAGTGAAAACAACGGAGGAGCCTACGAGCAGTACTTC. This translates into CASSENNGGAYEQYF.

The chain uses TRBV7-9 and TRBJ2-1; D is possibly TRBD1 or TRBD2 (6 bases each). With 8 bases removed from V and 7 bases from J, the gap between germline ends came to 15 bases. The CDR3 contains 13 residues. The V gene's germline CDR1 is SEHNR and CDR2 FQNEAQ (reference sequence). The CDR3 sequence: CASHKGGLNEQFF. CDR3 DNA sequence: TGTGCCAGCCACAAGGGGGGCTTGAATGAGCAGTTCTTC.

The gene calls are TRBV29-1 and TRBJ1-1; 10 nucleotides line up with TRBD1. Germline loops: CDR1 SQVTM, CDR2 ANQGSEA. CDR3 size: 14 residues. J was trimmed by 3 bases and V by 5 bases; bases with no gene match: 6. CDR3 amino acids: CSVKRQGADTEAFF. The CDR3 DNA follows: TGCAGCGTTAAGAGACAGGGGGCGGACACTGAAGCTTTCTTT.